The clone carrying this TCR beta chain was recorded a few times. TCRdb re-derived calls from the reads in MiXCR, one entry per CDR3 protein. The table shows some 100,000 distinct CDR3 sequences, with 25% to 40% occurring only once. Per germline, CDR1 SGHRS and CDR2 YFSETQ. This CDR3 is built from 13 residues. V was trimmed by 4 bases and J by 3 bases, leaving 11 bases between them. The data originate from a study of type 1 regulatory T cells. The rearrangement links TRBV5-1 to TRBJ2-7, with D perhaps matching TRBD1 (6 bases). The sequence was collected from a human donor in good health. The material sequenced was CD4+ T cells, either the whole sample or a sorted fraction (not recorded which). CDR3 coding DNA: TGCGCCAGCAGCCACAGGGCTAGCTACGAGCAGTACTTC. It translates to CASSHRASYEQYF.